Listed below are T cell receptor beta chains from one sample, sequenced in a study of regulatory T cells in long-lasting Graves disease. TCRdb used MiXCR to reprocess the multiplex PCR reads, holding one entry per CDR3 protein. The sample yields 560,000 or so distinct CDR3 sequences, 15% to 20% seen once. This same sample was also part of a study on T cells in Graves' hyperthyroidism and ophthalmopathy.

The sample here was peripheral blood mononuclear cells (PBMCs), taken at new diagnosis, from a patient treated with antithyroid drugs. The source of these receptors is a man between 18 and 35 years old with Graves disease. CDR3s include the opening cysteine and the closing phenylalanine or tryptophan. A D gene is named only where the DNA matches it firmly. Clone size appears in some rows only: once, few, many, or a class for an expanded clone.

>TRBJ1-1|many|NA|TRBV12-3/TRBV12-4
CASSLWGRITEAFF
TGTGCCAGCAGTTTATGGGGCAGGATCACTGAAGCTTTCTTT
>TRBJ1-5|many|TRBD1|TRBV27
CASSYGQAGVLSNQPQHF
TGTGCCAGCAGTTACGGACAGGCAGGAGTACTTAGCAATCAGCCCCAGCATTTT
>TRBJ2-5|NA|TRBD2|TRBV11-1
CASSFQREHETQYF
TGTGCCAGCAGCTTCCAGCGGGAGCACGAGACCCAGTACTTC
>TRBJ2-3|many|TRBD2|TRBV12-3/TRBV12-4
CASRHSGRGADTQYF
TGTGCCAGCAGGCATAGCGGGAGGGGCGCAGATACGCAGTATTTT
>TRBJ1-4|many|TRBD1|TRBV12-3/TRBV12-4
CASTTGTGSLMGLFF
TGTGCCAGCACCACCGGGACAGGGTCCCTCATGGGGCTGTTTTTT
>TRBJ2-7|many|NA|TRBV6-1
CASSDSGRTYEQYF
TGTGCCAGCAGTGATTCGGGGAGGACCTACGAGCAGTACTTC
>TRBJ1-1|few|NA|TRBV20-1
CSARDQASEAFF
TGCAGTGCTAGAGATCAGGCCTCTGAAGCTTTCTTT
>TRBJ2-7|many|NA|TRBV2
CASSQTSSGIRNEQYF
TGTGCCAGCAGTCAAACATCTTCAGGGATCCGAAACGAGCAGTACTTC
>TRBJ2-2|NA|TRBD2|TRBV12-3/TRBV12-4
CASSLPTPGLVTGELFF
TGTGCCAGCAGTTTACCTACACCGGGACTAGTAACCGGGGAGCTGTTTTTT
>TRBJ1-5|NA|TRBD1|TRBV7-2
CASSLVGQGANQPQHF
TGTGCCAGCAGCTTAGTAGGACAGGGGGCGAATCAGCCCCAGCATTTT
>TRBJ2-7|NA|NA|TRBV5-1
CASTLLGEAGGEQYF
TGCGCCAGCACTCTATTGGGAGAGGCCGGTGGCGAGCAGTACTTC
>TRBJ1-6|NA|NA|TRBV30
CAWSVRLGGSSPLHF
TGTGCCTGGAGTGTACGATTGGGGGGAAGTTCACCCCTCCACTTT
>TRBJ2-5|NA|TRBD1|TRBV7-2
CASSRETGTGETQYF
TGTGCCAGCAGCAGAGAGACAGGGACCGGAGAGACCCAGTACTTC
>TRBJ2-1|NA|NA|TRBV19
CASSLPPNGRNEQFF
TGTGCCAGTAGTCTACCCCCCAACGGGCGGAATGAGCAGTTCTTC
>TRBJ2-3|NA|TRBD2|TRBV9
CASSFGTSGSTDTQYF
TGTGCCAGCAGCTTCGGGACTAGCGGGAGCACAGATACGCAGTATTTT
>TRBJ2-7|NA|TRBD2|TRBV5-1
CASSSGGAGTSGRPYEQYF
TGCGCCAGCAGCTCGGGGGGGGCAGGGACTAGCGGGAGGCCCTACGAGCAGTACTTC
>TRBJ2-2|NA|NA|TRBV25-1
CASSEPNTGELFF
TGTGCCAGCAGTGAACCGAACACCGGGGAGCTGTTTTTT
>TRBJ2-3|few|TRBD2|TRBV27
CASSSSGLAGHTDAQYF
TGTGCCAGCAGTTCAAGCGGACTAGCGGGACACACAGATGCGCAGTATTTT
>TRBJ1-4|NA|NA|TRBV19
CASSTTPDRRNEKLFF
TGTGCCAGTAGTACGACCCCCGACAGGCGGAATGAAAAACTGTTTTTT
>TRBJ2-1|many|NA|TRBV10-3
CAISESSMRDEQFF
TGTGCCATCAGTGAGTCGAGCATGAGGGATGAGCAGTTCTTC
>TRBJ2-3|many|TRBD2|TRBV18
CASSPPDLAGDTQYF
TGTGCCAGCTCACCACCGGATCTAGCGGGAGATACGCAGTATTTT
>TRBJ2-1|NA|TRBD2|TRBV27
CASSEAGAGNEQFF
TGTGCCAGCAGTGAGGCGGGAGCGGGGAATGAGCAGTTCTTC
>TRBJ2-7|many|TRBD1|TRBV28
CASRGPGTGGREQYF
TGTGCCAGCAGAGGGCCCGGGACAGGGGGCCGGGAGCAGTACTTC
>TRBJ2-7|NA|TRBD1|TRBV30
CAARQGSYEQYF
TGTGCCGCCCGACAGGGGTCCTACGAGCAGTACTTC
>TRBJ1-6|NA|TRBD1|TRBV19
CASRRGPLNSPLHF
TGTGCCAGTAGGAGGGGGCCGCTTAATTCACCCCTCCACTTT
>TRBJ2-7|NA|TRBD1|TRBV7-9
CASSLAAGTGIRNYEQYF
TGTGCCAGCAGCTTAGCCGCCGGGACAGGTATCCGAAACTACGAGCAGTACTTC